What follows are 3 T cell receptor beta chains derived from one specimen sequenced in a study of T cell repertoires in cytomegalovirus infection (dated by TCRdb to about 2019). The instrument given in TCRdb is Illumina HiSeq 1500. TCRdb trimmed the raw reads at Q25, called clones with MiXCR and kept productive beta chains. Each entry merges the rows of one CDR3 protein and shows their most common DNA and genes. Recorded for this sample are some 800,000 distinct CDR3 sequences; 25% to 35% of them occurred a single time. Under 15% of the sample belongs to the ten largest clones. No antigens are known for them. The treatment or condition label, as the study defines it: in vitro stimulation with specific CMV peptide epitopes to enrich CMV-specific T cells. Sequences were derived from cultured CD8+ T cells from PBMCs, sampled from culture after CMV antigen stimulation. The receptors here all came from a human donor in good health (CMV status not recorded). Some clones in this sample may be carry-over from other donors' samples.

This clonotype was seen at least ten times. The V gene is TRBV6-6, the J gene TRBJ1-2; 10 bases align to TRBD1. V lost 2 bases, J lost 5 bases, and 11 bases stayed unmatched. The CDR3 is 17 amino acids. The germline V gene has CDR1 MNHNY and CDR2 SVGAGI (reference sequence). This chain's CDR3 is CASSYPPSTGGRYGYTF. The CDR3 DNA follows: TGTGCCAGCAGTTACCCCCCCTCGACAGGGGGCAGGTATGGCTACACCTTC.

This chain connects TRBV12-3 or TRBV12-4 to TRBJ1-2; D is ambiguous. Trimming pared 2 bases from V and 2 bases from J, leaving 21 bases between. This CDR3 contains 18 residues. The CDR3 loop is CASSLRAWQTRPNYGYTF. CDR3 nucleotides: TGTGCCAGCAGTTTAAGAGCTTGGCAAACACGACCCAACTATGGCTACACCTTC.

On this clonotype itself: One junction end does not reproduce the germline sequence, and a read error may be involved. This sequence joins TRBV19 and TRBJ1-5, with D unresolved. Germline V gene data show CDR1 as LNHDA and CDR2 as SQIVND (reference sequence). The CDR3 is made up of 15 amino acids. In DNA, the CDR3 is TGTGCCAGCCAAGCTGGGGTTGCGGGCAATCAGCCCCTGCATTTT. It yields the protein CASQAGVAGNQPLHF.